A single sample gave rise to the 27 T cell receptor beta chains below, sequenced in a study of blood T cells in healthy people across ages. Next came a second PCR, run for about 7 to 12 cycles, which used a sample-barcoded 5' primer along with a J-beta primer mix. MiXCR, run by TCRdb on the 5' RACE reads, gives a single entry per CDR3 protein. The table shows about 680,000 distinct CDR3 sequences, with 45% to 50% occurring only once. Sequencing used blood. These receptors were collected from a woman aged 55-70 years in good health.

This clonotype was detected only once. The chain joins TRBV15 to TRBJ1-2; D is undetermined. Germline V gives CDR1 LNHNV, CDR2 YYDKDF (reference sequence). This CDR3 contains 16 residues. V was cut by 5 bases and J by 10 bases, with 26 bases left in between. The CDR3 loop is CATSPPLSTAVLSYTF. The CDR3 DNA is TGTGCCACCAGCCCCCCTTTGTCCACGGCCGTGTTATCCTACACCTTC.

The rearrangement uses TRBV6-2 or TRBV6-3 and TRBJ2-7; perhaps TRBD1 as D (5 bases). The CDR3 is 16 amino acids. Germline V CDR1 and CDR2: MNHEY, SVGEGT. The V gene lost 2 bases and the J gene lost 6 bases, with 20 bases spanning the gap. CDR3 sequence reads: CASSYGRRQKDSEQYF. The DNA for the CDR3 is TGTGCCAGCAGTTACGGACGCAGACAGAAGGATTCCGAGCAGTACTTC.

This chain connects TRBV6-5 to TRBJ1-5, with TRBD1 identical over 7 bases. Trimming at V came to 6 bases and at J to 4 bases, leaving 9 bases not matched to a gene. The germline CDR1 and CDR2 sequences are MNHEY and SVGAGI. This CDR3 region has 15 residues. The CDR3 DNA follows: TGTGCCAGCAGCCGCAGGGACAGAGGAAATCAGCCCCAGCATTTT. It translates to CASSRRDRGNQPQHF.

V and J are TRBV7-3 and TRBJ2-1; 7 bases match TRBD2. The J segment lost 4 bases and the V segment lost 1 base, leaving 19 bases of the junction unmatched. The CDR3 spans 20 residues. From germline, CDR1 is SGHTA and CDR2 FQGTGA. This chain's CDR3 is CASSLRASGTGGRGYNEQFF. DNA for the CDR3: TGTGCCAGCAGCTTAAGGGCGAGCGGGACGGGAGGACGGGGTTACAATGAGCAGTTCTTC.

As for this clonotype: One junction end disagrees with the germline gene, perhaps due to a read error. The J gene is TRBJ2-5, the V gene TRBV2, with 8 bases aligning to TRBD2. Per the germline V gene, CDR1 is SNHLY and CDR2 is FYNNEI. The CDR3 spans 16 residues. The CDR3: CASLVPLSGRGETRYF. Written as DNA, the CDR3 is TGTGCCAGCTTGGTCCCCCTAAGCGGGAGAGGCGAGACCCGGTACTTC.

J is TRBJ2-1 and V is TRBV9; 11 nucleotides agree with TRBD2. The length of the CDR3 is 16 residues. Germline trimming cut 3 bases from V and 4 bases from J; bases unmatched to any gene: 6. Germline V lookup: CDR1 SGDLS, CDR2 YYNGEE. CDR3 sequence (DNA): TGTGCCAGCAGCGCTTCGGGACTAGCGGTTTACAATGAGCAGTTCTTC. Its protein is CASSASGLAVYNEQFF.

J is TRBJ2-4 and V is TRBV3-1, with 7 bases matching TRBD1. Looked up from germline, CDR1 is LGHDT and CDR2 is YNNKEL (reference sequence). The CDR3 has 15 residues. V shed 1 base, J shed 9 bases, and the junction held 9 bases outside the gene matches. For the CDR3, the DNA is TGTGCCAGCAGCCAAGCCTACAGGGGAAGAAGCATTCAGTACTTC. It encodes CASSQAYRGRSIQYF.

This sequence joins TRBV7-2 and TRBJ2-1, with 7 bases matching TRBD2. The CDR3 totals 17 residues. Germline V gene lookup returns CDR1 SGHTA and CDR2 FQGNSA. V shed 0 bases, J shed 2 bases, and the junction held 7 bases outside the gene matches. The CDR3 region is CASSLAVAGLTYNEQFF. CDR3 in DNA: TGTGCCAGCAGCTTAGCCGTAGCGGGCCTGACCTACAATGAGCAGTTCTTC.

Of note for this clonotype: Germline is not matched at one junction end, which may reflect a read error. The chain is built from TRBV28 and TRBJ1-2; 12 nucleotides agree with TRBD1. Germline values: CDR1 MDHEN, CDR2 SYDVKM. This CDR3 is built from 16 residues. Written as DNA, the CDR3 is TGTACCAGCAGTAGCCCCGGGACAGGGGGCAACTATGGCTACACCTTC. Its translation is CTSSSPGTGGNYGYTF.

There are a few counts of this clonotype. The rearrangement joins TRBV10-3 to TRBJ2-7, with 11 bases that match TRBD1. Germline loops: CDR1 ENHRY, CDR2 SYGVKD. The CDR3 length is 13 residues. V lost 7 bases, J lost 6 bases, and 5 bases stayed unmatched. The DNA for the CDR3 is TGTGCCATCACCGGACAGGGGGCGTTCGAGCAGTACTTC. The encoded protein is CAITGQGAFEQYF.

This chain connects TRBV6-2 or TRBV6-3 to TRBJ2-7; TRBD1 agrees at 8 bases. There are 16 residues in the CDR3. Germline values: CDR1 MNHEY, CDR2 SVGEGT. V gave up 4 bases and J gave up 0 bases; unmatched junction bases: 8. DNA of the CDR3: TGTGCCAGCAGTTCCTCGCGGACAGGGAGCTCCTACGAGCAGTACTTC. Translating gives CASSSSRTGSSYEQYF.

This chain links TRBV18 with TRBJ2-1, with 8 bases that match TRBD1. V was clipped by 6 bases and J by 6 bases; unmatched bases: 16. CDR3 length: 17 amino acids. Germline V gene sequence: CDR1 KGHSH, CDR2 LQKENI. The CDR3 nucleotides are TGTGCCAGCTCCTTGACGTTTGGACAGGGTGCGCGCAATGAGCAGTTCTTC. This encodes CASSLTFGQGARNEQFF.

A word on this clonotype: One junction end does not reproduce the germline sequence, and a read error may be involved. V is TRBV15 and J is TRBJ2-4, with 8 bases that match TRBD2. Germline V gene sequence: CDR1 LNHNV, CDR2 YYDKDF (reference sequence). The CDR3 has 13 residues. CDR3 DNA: TGTGCCACCAGCATTAGCGGGATTGACATGCAGTACTTC. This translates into CATSISGIDMQYF.

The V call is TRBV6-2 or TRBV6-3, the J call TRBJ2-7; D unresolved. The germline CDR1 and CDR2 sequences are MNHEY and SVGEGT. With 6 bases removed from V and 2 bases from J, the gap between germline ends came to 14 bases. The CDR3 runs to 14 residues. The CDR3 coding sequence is TGTGCCAGCAGGGCCTTGGGGAAAACCTACGAGCAGTACTTC. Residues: CASRALGKTYEQYF.

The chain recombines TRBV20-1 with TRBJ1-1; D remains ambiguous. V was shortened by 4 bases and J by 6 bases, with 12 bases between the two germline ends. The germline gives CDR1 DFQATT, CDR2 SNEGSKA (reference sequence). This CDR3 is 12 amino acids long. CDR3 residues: CSATDGVPEAFF. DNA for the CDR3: TGCAGTGCTACAGACGGGGTCCCTGAAGCTTTCTTT.

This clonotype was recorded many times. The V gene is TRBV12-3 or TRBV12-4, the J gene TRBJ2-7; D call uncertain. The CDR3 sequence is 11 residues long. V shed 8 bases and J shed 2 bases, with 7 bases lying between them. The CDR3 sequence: CASSRTYEQYF. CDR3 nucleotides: TGTGCCAGCTCACGAACCTACGAGCAGTACTTC.

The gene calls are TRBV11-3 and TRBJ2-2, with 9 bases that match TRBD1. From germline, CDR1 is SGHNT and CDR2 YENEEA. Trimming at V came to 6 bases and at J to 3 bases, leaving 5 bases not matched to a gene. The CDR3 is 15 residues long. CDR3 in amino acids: CASSWGQGYTGELFF. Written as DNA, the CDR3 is TGTGCCAGCAGTTGGGGACAGGGATACACCGGGGAGCTGTTTTTT.

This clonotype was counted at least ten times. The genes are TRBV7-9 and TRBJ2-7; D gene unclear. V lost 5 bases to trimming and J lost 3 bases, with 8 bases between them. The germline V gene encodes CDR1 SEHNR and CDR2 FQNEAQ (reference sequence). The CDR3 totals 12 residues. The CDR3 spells CASSLSGYEQYF. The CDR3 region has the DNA TGTGCCAGCAGCCTCTCGGGCTACGAGCAGTACTTC.

The CDR3 sequence is CSARTQGTSYEQYF. Written as DNA, the CDR3 is TGCAGTGCTAGAACACAGGGGACGTCCTACGAGCAGTACTTC. This chain connects TRBV20-1 to TRBJ2-7; 7 bases line up with TRBD1. Trimming took 2 bases from V and 1 from J; bases not matched to a gene: 5. This CDR3 is built from 14 residues. Germline V lookup: CDR1 DFQATT, CDR2 SNEGSKA (reference sequence).

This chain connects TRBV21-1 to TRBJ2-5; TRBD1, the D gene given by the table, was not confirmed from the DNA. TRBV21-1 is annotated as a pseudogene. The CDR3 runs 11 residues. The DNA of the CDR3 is TGTGCCAGCAGCAAACGGGGGGCCCAGTACTTC. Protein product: CASSKRGAQYF.

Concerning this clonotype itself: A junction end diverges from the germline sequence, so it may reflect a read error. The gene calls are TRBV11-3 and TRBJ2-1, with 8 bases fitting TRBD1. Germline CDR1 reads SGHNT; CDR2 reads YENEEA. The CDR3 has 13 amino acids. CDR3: CASSSHRGNGQFF. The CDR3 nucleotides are TGTGCCAGCAGCTCCCACAGGGGGAATGGGCAGTTCTTC.

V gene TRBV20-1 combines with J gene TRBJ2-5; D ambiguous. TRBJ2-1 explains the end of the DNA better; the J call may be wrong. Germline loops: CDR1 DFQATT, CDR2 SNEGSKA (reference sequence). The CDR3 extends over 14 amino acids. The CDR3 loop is CSASPMAEKETQFF. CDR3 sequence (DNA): TGCAGTGCTAGCCCTATGGCGGAAAAAGAGACCCAGTTCTTC.

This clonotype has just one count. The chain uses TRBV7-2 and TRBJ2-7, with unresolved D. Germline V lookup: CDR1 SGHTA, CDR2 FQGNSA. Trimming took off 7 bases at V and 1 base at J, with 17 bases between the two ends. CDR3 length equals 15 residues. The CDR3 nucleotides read TGTGCCAGCACCTATGGACCAGATTTTTCCTACGAGCAGTACTTC. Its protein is CASTYGPDFSYEQYF.

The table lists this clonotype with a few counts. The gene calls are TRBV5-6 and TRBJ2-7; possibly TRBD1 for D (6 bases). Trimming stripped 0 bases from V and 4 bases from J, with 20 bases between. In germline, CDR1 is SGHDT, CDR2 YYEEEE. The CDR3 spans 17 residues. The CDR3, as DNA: TGTGCCAGCAGCTTGGGCTTCGGAGCGGCAGGGGCGTACGAGCAGTACTTC. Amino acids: CASSLGFGAAGAYEQYF.

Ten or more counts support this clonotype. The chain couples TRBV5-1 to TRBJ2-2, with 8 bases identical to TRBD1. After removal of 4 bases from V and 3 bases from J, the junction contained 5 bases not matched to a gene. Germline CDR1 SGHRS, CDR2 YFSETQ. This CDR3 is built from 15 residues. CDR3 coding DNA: TGCGCCAGCAGCCCGCGGACAGGGTACACCGGGGAGCTGTTTTTT. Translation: CASSPRTGYTGELFF.

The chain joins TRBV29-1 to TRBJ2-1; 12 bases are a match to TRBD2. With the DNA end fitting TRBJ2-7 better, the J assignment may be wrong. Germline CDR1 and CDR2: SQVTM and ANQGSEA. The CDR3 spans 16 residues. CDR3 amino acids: CSVETSGRIDYNEQYF. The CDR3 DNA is TGCAGCGTTGAGACTAGCGGGAGAATCGACTACAATGAGCAGTACTTC.

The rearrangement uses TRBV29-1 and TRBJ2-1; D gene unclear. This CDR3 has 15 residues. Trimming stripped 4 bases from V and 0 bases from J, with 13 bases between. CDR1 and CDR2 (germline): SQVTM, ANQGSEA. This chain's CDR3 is CSVGHSSSSYNEQFF. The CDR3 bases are TGCAGCGTTGGGCACAGCTCGAGCTCCTACAATGAGCAGTTCTTC.